This T cell receptor (beta chain) came from a study of Ad26.COV2.S vaccination and SARS-CoV-2 variants. Study summary: Into the muscle, Ad26.COV2.S was dosed once or twice, 56 days apart. Overall study results and limits: Reports say spike-specific CD8+ and CD4+ T cell responses covered substantial breadth after vaccination.

Documented treatment: roughly 20 received Ad26.COV2.S at low or high dose, single or two shots; several received placebo; per-sample allocation not given. Sampling was done on day 63 after the first vaccine or placebo injection. An Ad26 vector expressing Wuhan-strain SARS-CoV-2 spike constituted the vaccine. This CDR3 contains 12 residues. Trimming removed 7 bases from V and 4 bases from J, with 8 bases in between. CDR1 and CDR2 from the germline V gene are SEHNR and FQNEAQ (reference sequence). Comments on this clone: Its antigen is undetermined.

TCRdb's table, derived via immunoSEQ multiplex PCR, lists solely in-frame clones and lacks some. The sample has approximately 460,000 clones, 80% to 90% seen once; the top ten hold 1.7%. The receptor was derived from a person aged 18-60 years who received the Ad26.COV2.S COVID-19 vaccine or a placebo. Sequences were derived from peripheral blood, sampled in a trial of Ad26.COV2.S vaccine versus placebo. The chain joins TRBV7-9 to TRBJ2-1; D is uncertain. The CDR3: CASKQGYNEQFF. The CDR3, as DNA: TGTGCCAGCAAACAAGGGTACAATGAGCAGTTCTTC.